A selection of T cell receptor beta chains follows, all from one sample in a study of breast tumors, draining lymph nodes, adjacent tissues. From the multiplex PCR reads, TCRdb called clonotypes with MiXCR, one entry per CDR3 protein. Of around 130,000 distinct CDR3 sequences listed, approximately 22% are singletons. The sequenced sample consisted of axillary lymph node tissue. These receptors all stem from a female donor with breast cancer. Some clones in this sample may be carry-over from other donors' samples. The CDR3 runs from the conserved cysteine through the conserved F or W. Each record gives: J gene, V gene, clone size, D gene, CDR3 DNA, CDR3 protein. D genes are given only for firm matches. Clone size appears in some rows only: once, few, many, or a class for an expanded clone.

>TRBJ1-1|TRBV7-8|few|.
TGTGCCAGCAGCTCCGGGACGGTCCTGAACACTGAAGCTTTCTTT
CASSSGTVLNTEAFF
>TRBJ2-7|TRBV5-1|many|TRBD2
TGCGCCAGCAGCCTTTTATCCGGGACTAGCGTTTTGGAGCAGTACTTC
CASSLLSGTSVLEQYF
>TRBJ2-7|TRBV19|many|.
TGTGCCAGTAGTCGACCCCCTTCCTACGAGCAGTACTTC
CASSRPPSYEQYF
>TRBJ2-7|TRBV20-1|many|TRBD1
TGCAGTGCTAATACAGGGGGGTCCGAGCAGTACTTC
CSANTGGSEQYF
>TRBJ2-2|TRBV7-7|many|.
TGTGCTAGCAGCTTAGATAGTGGGGAGCTGTTTTTT
CASSLDSGELFF
>TRBJ2-2|TRBV28|few|.
TGTGCCAGCAGTTGGAGGGGGCACTGGCGGGAGGCGGACACCGGGGAGCTGTTTTTT
CASSWRGHWREADTGELFF
>TRBJ1-4|TRBV24-1|many|.
TGTGCCACCAGGGGGCGGGGGGGGGCTAATGAAAAACTGTTTTTT
CATRGRGGANEKLFF
>TRBJ2-7|TRBV5-1|many|.
TGCGCCAGCAGCTTTGACAGGAGCCTACGAGGGCAGTACTTC
CASSFDRSLRGQYF
>TRBJ2-3|TRBV6-1|.|.
TGTGCCAGCACCCAACTCGCCACAGATACGCAGTATTTT
CASTQLATDTQYF
>TRBJ2-7|TRBV6-2/TRBV6-3|many|.
TGTGCCAGCAGTTCCGTGCGGGGACAGTCCTACGAGCAGTACTTC
CASSSVRGQSYEQYF